This TCR beta chain was sequenced for a study of identical twins. This clonotype was picked up a small number of times. The target antigen is unknown. General study results and limits: One should note that invariant MAIT and iNKT cells could partly confound zero-insertion analyses.

The germline V gene has CDR1 MNHNS and CDR2 SASEGT. The CDR3 is 15 amino acids. V was cut by 10 bases and J by 1 base, with 14 bases left in between. TCRdb re-called the 5' RACE reads through MiXCR, storing one row per CDR3 protein. Altogether 500,000 to 550,000 distinct CDR3 sequences are present, about 22% being singletons, with the ten largest covering roughly 0.5%. In addition, the sample was reused for a study of yellow fever vaccine responses in identical twins. That study adds: In identical twins, vaccine T cell responses appeared partly shared and partly individual.

The chain has TRBV6-1 and TRBJ2-6; D might be TRBD2 (5 bases). The receptor comes from a woman younger than 30 in good health. Sequencing was performed on CD4+ T cells sorted from blood. This CDR3 is CATEGWESGANVLTF. DNA of the CDR3: TGTGCCACCGAGGGCTGGGAGTCTGGGGCCAACGTCCTGACTTTC.